This TCR beta chain was sequenced during a study of T cell changes during pregnancy in multiple sclerosis. Sequenced by immunoSEQ multiplex PCR; TCRdb stores in-frame clones only, minus some. The sample gives about 39,000 clones, approximately 90% of which show up once; 0.4% to 0.55% is in the top ten. With 3 bases clipped from V and 1 base from J, the junction kept 10 bases outside the gene matches. There are 17 residues in the CDR3. CDR1 LNHDA and CDR2 SQIVND come from the germline V gene (reference sequence). The receptor comes from a female donor in good health, enrolled as a control in a pregnancy study. The chain employs TRBV19 and TRBJ2-3; 7 bases are a match to TRBD1. This sample comprised CD4+ T cells from peripheral blood mononuclear cells, obtained in the first trimester of pregnancy. The CDR3 DNA sequence: TGTGCCAGTAGTATGAGTGAAGGGGGCGATGGCACAGATACGCAGTATTTT. Protein sequence: CASSMSEGGDGTDTQYF.